This T cell receptor beta chain was observed in a study of blood T cell repertoires in COVID-19. Across the whole study: The origin of the acute and convalescent COVID-19 samples was the United States, Italy and Spain. Nucleic acid was either cDNA or gDNA, and it came from T cells, B-cell-depleted T cells, or PBMCs.

Those enrolled in Seattle joined during active infection and were followed longitudinally afterward. Per the study methods: The authors estimated nucleated cell counts from reference gene primer amplification. Libraries were prepared by immunoSEQ multiplex PCR; TCRdb keeps only in-frame clonotypes and omits some of them. V, J and clone size were drawn from that table, and D and trimming were deduced from the DNA. This sample carries 100,000 to 150,000 clones, more than 85% of them seen once, and the ten largest clones take roughly 3.9%. The CDR3 contains 13 residues. The chain is built from TRBV21-1 and TRBJ2-7; TRBD1, the D gene given by the table, was not confirmed from the DNA. TRBV21-1 is classified as a pseudogene. The sequencing input was peripheral blood. This TCR derives from a man aged 55 to 69 with COVID-19, enrolled during active disease. The CDR3 region has the DNA TGTGCCAGCAACAAAGGAAGAAGGGGCGAGCAGTACTTC. Residues: CASNKGRRGEQYF.